This TCR beta chain was captured in a study of T cells in Graves' hyperthyroidism and ophthalmopathy. Amplification of TCR beta CDR3 regions was performed using RNA transcripts as template. The HTBI primer set drove a first-round RT-PCR of the TCR CDR3. TCRdb recomputed calls from the multiplex PCR reads with MiXCR, one row per CDR3 protein. Of about 640,000 distinct CDR3 sequences in the sample, around 21% were seen once. Ten or more counts support this clonotype. The CDR3 runs to 12 residues. The V gene lost 6 bases and the J gene lost 4 bases, with 10 bases spanning the gap. CDR1 is MDHEN and CDR2 is SYDVKM in the germline V gene.

The chain carries TRBV28 and TRBJ2-7; tentative D call: TRBD2 (6 bases). This receptor was taken from a man in his thirties or forties with Graves' ophthalmopathy. Sequencing used blood. CDR3 loop: CASSLSGYEQYF. The CDR3 DNA sequence: TGTGCCAGCAGCCTTAGCGGTTACGAGCAGTACTTC.